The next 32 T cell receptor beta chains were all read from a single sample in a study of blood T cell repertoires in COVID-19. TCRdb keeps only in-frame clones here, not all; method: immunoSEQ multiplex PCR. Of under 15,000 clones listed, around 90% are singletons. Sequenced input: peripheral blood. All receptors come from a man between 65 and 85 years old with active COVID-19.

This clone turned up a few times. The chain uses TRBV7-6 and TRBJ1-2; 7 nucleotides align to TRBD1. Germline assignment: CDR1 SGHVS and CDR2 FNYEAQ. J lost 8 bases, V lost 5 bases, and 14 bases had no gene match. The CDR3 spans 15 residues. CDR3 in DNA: TGTGCCAGCAGCCCGTCGTTGACAGGGTGGAGCGGCTACACCTTC. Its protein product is CASSPSLTGWSGYTF.

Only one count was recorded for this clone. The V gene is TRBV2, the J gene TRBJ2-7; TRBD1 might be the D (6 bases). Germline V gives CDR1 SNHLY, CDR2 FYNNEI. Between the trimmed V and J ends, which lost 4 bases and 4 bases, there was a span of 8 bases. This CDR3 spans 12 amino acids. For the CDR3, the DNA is TGTGCCAGCAGTGGACAGGAATACGAGCAGTACTTC. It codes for CASSGQEYEQYF.

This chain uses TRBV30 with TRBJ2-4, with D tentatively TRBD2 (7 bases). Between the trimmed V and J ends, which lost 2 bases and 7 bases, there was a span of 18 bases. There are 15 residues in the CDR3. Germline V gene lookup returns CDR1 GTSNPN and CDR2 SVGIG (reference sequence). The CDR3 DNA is TGTGCCTGGAGTTGGACTAGTGGGGGCAGGAACATTCAGTACTTC. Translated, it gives CAWSWTSGGRNIQYF.

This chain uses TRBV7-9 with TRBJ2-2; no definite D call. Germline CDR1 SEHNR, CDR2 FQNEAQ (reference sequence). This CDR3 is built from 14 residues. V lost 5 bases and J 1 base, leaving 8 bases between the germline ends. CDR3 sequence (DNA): TGTGCCAGCAGCCAGTACAGGAACACCGGGGAGCTGTTTTTT. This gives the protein CASSQYRNTGELFF.

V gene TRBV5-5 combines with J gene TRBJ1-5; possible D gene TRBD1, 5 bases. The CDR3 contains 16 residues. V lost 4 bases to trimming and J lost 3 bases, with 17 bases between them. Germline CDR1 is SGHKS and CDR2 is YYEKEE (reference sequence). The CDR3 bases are TGTGCCAGCAGCGCGGGACCGGGAGATTACAATCAGCCCCAGCATTTT. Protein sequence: CASSAGPGDYNQPQHF.

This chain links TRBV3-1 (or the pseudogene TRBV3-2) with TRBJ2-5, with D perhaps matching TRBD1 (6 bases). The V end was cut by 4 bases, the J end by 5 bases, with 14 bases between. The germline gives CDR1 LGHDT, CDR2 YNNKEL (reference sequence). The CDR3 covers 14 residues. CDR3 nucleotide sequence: TGTGCCAGCAGCCCCCGGGTGGGGGCCGAGACCCAGTACTTC. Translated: CASSPRVGAETQYF.

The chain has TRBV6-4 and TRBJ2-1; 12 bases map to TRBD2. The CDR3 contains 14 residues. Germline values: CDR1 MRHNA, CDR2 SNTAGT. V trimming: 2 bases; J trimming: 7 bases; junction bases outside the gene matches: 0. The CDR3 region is CASSDGTSGNEQFF. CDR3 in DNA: TGTGCCAGCAGTGACGGGACTAGCGGGAATGAGCAGTTCTTC.

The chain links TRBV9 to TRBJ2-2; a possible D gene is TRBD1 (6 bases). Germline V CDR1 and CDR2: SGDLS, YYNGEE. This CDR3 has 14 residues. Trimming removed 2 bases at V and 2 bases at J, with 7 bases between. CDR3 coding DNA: TGTGCCAGCAGCGTGGGACAAAACACCGGGGAGCTGTTTTTT. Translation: CASSVGQNTGELFF.

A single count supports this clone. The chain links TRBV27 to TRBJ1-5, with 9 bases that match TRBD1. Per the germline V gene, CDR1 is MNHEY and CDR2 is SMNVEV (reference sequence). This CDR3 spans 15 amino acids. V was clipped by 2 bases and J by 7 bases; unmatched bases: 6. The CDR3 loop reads CASSLGGTGNQPQHF. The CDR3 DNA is TGTGCCAGCAGTTTAGGGGGGACAGGGAACCAGCCCCAGCATTTT.

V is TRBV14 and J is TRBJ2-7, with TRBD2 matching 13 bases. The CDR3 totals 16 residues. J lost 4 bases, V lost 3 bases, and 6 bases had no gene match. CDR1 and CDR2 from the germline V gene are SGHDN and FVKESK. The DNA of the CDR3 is TGTGCCAGCAGCCAGGCACCGGGACTAGCGGGATACGAGCAGTACTTC. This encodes CASSQAPGLAGYEQYF.

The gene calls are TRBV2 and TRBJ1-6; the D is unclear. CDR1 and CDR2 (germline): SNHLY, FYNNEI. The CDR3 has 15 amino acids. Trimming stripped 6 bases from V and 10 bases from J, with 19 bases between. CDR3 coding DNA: TGTGCCAGCAGCCTTGGGAGGGCAGGAGCATCACCCCTCCACTTT. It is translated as CASSLGRAGASPLHF.

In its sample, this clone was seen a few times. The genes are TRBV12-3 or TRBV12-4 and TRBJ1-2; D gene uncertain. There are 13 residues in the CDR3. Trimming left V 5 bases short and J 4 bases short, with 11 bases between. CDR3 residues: CASSPTDTYGYTF. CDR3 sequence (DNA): TGTGCCAGCAGTCCAACCGACACCTATGGCTACACCTTC.

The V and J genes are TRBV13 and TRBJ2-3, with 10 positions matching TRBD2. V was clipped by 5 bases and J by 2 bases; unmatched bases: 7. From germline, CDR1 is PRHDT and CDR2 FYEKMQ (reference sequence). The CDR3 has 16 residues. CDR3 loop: CASSRAGGRFTDTQYF. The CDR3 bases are TGTGCCAGCAGCCGAGCGGGGGGGCGGTTCACAGATACGCAGTATTTT. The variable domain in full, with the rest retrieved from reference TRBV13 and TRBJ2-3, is AAGVIQSPRHLIKEKRETATLKCYPIPRHDTVYWYQQGPGQDPQFLISFYEKMQSDKGSIPDRFSAQQFSDYHSELNMSSLELGDSALYFCASSRAGGRFTDTQYFGPGTRLTVL.

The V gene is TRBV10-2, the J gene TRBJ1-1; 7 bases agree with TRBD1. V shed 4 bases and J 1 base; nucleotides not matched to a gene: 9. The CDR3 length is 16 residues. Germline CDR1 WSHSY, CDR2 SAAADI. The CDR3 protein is CASSVDRDRGNTEAFF. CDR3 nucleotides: TGCGCCAGCAGTGTTGACAGGGACCGTGGGAACACTGAAGCTTTCTTT.

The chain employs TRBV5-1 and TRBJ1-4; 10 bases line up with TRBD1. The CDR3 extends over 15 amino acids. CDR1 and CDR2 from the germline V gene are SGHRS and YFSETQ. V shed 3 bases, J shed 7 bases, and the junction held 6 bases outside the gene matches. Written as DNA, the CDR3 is TGCGCCAGCAGCTCGACCGGGACAGGGGCTGAAAAACTGTTTTTT. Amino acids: CASSSTGTGAEKLFF.

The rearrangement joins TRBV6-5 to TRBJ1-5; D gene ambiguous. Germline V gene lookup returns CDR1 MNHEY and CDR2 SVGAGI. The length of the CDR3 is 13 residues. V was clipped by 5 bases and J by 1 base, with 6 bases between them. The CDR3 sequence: CASSPVSNQPQHF. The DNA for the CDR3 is TGTGCCAGCAGTCCGGTCAGCAATCAGCCCCAGCATTTT.

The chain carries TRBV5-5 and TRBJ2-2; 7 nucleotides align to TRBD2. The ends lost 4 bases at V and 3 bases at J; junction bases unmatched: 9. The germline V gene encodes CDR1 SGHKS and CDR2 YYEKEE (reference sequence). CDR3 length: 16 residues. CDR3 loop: CASSPLGGDYTGELFF. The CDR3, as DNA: TGTGCCAGCAGCCCCCTTGGGGGGGATTACACCGGGGAGCTGTTTTTT.

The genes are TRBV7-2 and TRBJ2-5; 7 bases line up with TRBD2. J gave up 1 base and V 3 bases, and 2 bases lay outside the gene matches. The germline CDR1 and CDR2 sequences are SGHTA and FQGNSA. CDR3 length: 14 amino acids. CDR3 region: CASSFTSVQETQYF. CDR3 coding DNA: TGTGCCAGCAGCTTCACTAGCGTCCAAGAGACCCAGTACTTC.

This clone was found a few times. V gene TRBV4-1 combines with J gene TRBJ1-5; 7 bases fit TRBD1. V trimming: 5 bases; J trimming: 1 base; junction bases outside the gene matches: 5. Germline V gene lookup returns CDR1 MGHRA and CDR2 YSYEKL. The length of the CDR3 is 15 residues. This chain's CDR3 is CASSRQGQSNQPQHF. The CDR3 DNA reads TGCGCCAGCAGCAGACAGGGCCAGAGCAATCAGCCCCAGCATTTT.

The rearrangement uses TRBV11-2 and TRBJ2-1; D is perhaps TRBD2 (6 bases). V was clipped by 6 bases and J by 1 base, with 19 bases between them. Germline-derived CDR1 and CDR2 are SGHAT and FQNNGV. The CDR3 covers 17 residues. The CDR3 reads CASRGGLPVSSYNEQFF. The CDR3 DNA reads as TGTGCCAGCAGGGGGGGACTGCCTGTGAGTTCCTACAATGAGCAGTTCTTC.

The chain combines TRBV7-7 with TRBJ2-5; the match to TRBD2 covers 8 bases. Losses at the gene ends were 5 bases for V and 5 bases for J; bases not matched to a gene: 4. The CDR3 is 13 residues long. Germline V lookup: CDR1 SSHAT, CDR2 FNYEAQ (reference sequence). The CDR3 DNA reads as TGTGCCAGCAGCCCGGGGGGGGAGGAGACCCAGTACTTC. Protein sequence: CASSPGGEETQYF.

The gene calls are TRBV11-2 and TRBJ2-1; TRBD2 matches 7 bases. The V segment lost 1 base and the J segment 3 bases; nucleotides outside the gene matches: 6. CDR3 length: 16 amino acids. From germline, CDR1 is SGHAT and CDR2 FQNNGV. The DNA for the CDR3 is TGTGCCAGCAGCTTAGCAGCTAGCGGAGACTACAATGAGCAGTTCTTC. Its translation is CASSLAASGDYNEQFF.

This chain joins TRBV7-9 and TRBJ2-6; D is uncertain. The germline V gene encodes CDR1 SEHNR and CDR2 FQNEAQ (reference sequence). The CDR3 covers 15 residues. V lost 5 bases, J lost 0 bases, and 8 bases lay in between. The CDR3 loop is CASSPDNSGANVLTF. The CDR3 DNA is TGTGCCAGCAGCCCTGACAACTCTGGGGCCAACGTCCTGACTTTC.

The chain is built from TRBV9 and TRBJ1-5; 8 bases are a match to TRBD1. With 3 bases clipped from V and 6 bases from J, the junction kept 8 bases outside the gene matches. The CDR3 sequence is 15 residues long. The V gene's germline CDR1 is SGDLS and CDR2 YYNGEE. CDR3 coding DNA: TGTGCCAGCAGCGCCGGACAGGGTGGACTTCAGCCCCAGCATTTT. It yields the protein CASSAGQGGLQPQHF.

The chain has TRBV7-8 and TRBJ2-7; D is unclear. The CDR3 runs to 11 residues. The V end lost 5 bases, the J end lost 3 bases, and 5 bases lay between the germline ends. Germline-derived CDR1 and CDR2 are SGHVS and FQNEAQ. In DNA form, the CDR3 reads TGTGCCAGCAGCCCGGTCTACGAGCAGTACTTC. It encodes CASSPVYEQYF. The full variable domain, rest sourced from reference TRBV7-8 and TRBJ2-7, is GAGVSQSPRYKVAKRGQDVALRCDPISGHVSLFWYQQALGQGPEFLTYFQNEAQLDKSGLPSDRFFAERPEGSVSTLKIQRTQQEDSAVYLCASSPVYEQYFGPGTRLTVT.

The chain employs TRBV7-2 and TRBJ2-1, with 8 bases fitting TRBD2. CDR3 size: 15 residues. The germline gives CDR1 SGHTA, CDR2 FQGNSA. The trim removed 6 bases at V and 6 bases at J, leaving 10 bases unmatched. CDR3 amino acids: CASRKSAGGGNEQFF. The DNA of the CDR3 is TGTGCCAGCAGGAAGTCGGCGGGAGGTGGCAATGAGCAGTTCTTC.

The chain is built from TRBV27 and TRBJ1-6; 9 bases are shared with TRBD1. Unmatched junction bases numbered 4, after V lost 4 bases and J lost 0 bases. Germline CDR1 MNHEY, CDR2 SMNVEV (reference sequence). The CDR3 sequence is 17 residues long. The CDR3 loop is CASSSDRGSSYNSPLHF. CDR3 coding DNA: TGTGCCAGCAGTTCGGACAGGGGAAGCTCCTATAATTCACCCCTCCACTTT.

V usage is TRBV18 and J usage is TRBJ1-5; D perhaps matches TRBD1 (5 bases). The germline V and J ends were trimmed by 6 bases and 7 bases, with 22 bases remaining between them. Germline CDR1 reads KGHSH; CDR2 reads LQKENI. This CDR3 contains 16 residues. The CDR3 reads CASSPGGDGERQPQHF. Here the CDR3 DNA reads TGTGCCAGCTCCCCGGGGGGGGACGGTGAGAGACAGCCCCAGCATTTT.

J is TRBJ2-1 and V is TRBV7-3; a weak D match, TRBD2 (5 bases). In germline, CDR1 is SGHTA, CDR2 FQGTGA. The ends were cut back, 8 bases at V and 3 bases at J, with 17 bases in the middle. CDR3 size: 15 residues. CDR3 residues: CASSPSTGDYNEQFF. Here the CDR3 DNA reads TGTGCCAGCTCGCCCAGTACCGGGGACTACAATGAGCAGTTCTTC.

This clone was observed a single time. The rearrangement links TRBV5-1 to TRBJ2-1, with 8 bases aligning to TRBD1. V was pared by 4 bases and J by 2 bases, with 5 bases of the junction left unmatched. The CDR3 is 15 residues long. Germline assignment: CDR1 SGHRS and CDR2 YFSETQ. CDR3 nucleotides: TGCGCCAGCAGCACCGGACAGGGAGCCTACAATGAGCAGTTCTTC. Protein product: CASSTGQGAYNEQFF.

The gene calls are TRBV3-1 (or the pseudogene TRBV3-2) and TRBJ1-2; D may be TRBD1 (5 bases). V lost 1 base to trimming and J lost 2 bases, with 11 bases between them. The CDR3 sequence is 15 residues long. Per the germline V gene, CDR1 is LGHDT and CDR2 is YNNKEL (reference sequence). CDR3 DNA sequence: TGTGCCAGCAGCCAAGTCTTAACAGGAAACTATGGCTACACCTTC. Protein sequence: CASSQVLTGNYGYTF.

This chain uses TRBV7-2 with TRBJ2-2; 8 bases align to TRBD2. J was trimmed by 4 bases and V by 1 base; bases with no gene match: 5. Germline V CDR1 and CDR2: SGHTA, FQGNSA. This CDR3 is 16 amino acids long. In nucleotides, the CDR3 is TGTGCCAGCAGCTTAGTAGCGGGGAAGGGCACCGGGGAGCTGTTTTTT. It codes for CASSLVAGKGTGELFF.